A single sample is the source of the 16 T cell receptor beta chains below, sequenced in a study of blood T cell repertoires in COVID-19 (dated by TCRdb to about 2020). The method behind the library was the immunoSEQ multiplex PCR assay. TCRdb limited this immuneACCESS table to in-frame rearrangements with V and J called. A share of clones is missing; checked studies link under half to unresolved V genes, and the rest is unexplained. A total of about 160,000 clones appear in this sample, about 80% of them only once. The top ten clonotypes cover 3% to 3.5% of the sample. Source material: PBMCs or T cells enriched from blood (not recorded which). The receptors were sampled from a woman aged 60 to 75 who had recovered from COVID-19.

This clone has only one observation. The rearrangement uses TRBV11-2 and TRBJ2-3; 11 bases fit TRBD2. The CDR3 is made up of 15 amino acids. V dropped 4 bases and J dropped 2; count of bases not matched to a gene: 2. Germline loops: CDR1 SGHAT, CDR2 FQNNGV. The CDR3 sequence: CASSSLAGVTDTQYF. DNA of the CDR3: TGTGCCAGCAGCTCACTAGCGGGGGTCACAGATACGCAGTATTTT.

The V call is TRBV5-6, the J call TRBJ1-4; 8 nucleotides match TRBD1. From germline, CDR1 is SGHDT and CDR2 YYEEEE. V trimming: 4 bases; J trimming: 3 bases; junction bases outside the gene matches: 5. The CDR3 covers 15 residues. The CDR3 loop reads CASSMQGAANEKLFF. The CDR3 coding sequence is TGTGCCAGCAGCATGCAGGGGGCGGCTAATGAAAAACTGTTTTTT.

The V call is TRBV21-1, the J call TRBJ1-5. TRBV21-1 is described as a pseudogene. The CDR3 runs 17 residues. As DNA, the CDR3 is TGTGCCAGCAGCAAGGAAGCGGGAGGGTGGAACAATCAGCCCCAGCATTTT. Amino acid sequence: CASSKEAGGWNNQPQHF.

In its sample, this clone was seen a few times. Written as DNA, the CDR3 is TGTGCCAGCAGTGGTACGATACAGGGGCTAACTAATGAAAAACTGTTTTTT. It specifies CASSGTIQGLTNEKLFF. The rearrangement links TRBV25-1 to TRBJ1-4, with 7 nucleotides matching TRBD1. CDR3 length: 17 residues. Germline CDR1 MGHDK, CDR2 SYGVNS. After removal of 4 bases from V and 1 base from J, the junction contained 9 bases not matched to a gene.

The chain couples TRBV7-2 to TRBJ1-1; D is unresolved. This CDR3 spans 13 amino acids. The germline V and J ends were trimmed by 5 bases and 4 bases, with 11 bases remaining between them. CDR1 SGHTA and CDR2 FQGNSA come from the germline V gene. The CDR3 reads CASSREEITEAFF. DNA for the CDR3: TGTGCCAGCAGCCGGGAAGAGATCACTGAAGCTTTCTTT.

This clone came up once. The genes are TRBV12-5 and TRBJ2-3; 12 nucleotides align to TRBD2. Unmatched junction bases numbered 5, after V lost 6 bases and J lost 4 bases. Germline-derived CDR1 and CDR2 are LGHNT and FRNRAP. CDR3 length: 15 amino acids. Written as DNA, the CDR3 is TGTGCTAGTGGCTCGACTAGCGGGGGCGCAGATACGCAGTATTTT. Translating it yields CASGSTSGGADTQYF. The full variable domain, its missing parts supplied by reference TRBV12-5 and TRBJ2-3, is DARVTQTPRHKVTEMGQEVTMRCQPILGHNTVFWYRQTMMQGLELLAYFRNRAPLDDSGMPKDRFSAEMPDATLATLKIQPSEPRDSAVYFCASGSTSGGADTQYFGPGTRLTVL.

CDR3 sequence (DNA): TGTGCCAGCATCCTAATGGACAGCACCACAGATACGCAGTATTTT. This encodes CASILMDSTTDTQYF. The chain carries TRBV5-8 and TRBJ2-3, with a possible D match to TRBD1 (6 bases). The CDR3 is 15 amino acids. Trimming stripped 6 bases from V and 2 bases from J, with 16 bases between. From germline, CDR1 is SGHTS and CDR2 YDEGEE.

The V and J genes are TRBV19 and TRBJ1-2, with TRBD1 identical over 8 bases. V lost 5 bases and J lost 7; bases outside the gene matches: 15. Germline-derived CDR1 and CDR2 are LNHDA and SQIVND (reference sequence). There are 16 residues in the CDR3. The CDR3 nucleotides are TGTGCCAGTAGTGTGGACAGGGCTCCCCCCGGGAGTGGCTACACCTTC. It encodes CASSVDRAPPGSGYTF.

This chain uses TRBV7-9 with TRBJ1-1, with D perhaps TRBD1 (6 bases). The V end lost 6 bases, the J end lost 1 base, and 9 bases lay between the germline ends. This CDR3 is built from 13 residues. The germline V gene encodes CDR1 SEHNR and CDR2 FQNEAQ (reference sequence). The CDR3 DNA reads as TGTGCCAGCAGGCCGGGACAGAACACTGAAGCTTTCTTT. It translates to CASRPGQNTEAFF.

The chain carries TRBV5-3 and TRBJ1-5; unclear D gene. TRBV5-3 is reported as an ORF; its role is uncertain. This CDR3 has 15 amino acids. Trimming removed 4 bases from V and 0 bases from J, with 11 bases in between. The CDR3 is CARSPSTCSNQPQHF. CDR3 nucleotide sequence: TGTGCCAGAAGCCCTAGCACGTGTAGCAATCAGCCCCAGCATTTT.

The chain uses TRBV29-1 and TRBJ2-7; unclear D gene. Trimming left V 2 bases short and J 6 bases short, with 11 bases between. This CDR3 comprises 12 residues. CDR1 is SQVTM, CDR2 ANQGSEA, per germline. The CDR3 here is CSVESVAGEQYF. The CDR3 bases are TGCAGCGTTGAATCCGTTGCAGGCGAGCAGTACTTC.

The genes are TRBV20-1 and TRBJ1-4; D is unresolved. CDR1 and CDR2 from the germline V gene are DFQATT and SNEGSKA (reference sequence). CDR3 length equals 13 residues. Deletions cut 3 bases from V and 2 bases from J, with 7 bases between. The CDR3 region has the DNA TGCAGTGCTAGTCAGAGGACTAATGAAAAACTGTTTTTT. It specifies CSASQRTNEKLFF.

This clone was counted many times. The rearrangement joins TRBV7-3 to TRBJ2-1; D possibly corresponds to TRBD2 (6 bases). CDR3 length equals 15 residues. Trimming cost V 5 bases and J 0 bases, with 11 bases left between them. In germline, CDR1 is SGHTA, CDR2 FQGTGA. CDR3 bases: TGTGCCAGCAGCCCCGCGGGGAGCTCCTACAATGAGCAGTTCTTC. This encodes CASSPAGSSYNEQFF.

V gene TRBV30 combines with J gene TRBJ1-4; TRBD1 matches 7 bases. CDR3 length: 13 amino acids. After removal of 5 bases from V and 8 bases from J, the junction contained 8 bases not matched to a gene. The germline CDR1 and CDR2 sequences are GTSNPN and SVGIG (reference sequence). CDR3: CAWALGGHEKLFF. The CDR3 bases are TGTGCCTGGGCCCTAGGGGGCCACGAAAAACTGTTTTTT.

The CDR3 loop reads CASSDGAGASNYGYTF. CDR3 bases: TGCGCCAGCAGTGACGGGGCAGGGGCCTCTAACTATGGCTACACCTTC. The rearrangement uses TRBV10-2 and TRBJ1-2, with D possibly TRBD1 on 6 matching bases. Looked up from germline, CDR1 is WSHSY and CDR2 is SAAADI. This CDR3 contains 16 residues. V shed 3 bases and J shed 0 bases, with 14 bases lying between them.

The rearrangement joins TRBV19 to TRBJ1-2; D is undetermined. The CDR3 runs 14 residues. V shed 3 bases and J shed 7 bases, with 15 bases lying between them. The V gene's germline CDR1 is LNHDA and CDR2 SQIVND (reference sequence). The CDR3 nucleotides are TGTGCCAGTAGTATTGGCGGGTTTGGGAGTGGCTACACCTTC. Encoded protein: CASSIGGFGSGYTF.